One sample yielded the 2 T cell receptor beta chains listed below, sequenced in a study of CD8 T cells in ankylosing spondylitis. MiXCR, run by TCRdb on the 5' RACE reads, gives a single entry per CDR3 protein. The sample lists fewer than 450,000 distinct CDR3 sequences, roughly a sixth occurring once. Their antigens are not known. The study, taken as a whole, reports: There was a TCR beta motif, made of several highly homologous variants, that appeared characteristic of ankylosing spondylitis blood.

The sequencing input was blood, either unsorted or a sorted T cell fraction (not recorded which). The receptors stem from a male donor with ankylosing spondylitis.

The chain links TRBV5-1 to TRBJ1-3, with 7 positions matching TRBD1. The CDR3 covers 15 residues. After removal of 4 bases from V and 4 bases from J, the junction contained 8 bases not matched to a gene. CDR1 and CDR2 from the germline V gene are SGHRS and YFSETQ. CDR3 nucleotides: TGCGCCAGCAGCCCACAGGGGAAAATCGGAAACACCATATATTTT. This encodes CASSPQGKIGNTIYF. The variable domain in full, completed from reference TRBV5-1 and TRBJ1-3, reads KAGVTQTPRYLIKTRGQQVTLSCSPISGHRSVSWYQQTPGQGLQFLFEYFSETQRNKGNFPGRFSGRQFSNSRSEMNVSTLELGDSALYLCASSPQGKIGNTIYFGEGSWLTVV.

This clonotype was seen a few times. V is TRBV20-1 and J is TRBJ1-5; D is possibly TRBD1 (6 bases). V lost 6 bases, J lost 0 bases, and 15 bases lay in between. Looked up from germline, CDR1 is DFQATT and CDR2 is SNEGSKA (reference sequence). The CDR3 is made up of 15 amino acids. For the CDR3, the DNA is TGCAGTGCGAGGGCAGGGGAGTATAGCAATCAGCCCCAGCATTTT. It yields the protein CSARAGEYSNQPQHF.